This T cell receptor beta chain was captured in a study of graft-versus-host responses after intestinal transplantation. Of note for this clone: The antigen remains unidentified.

The CDR3 runs to 16 residues. The germline V gene has CDR1 SGHNT and CDR2 YYREEE (reference sequence). The V end was cut by 4 bases, the J end by 4 bases, with 15 bases between. The table came from immunoSEQ multiplex PCR; TCRdb's copy has only in-frame clones and leaves some out. The profile shows about 120,000 clones, 90% of them singletons. The chain combines TRBV5-4 with TRBJ1-6, with D unresolved. This TCR derives from a human donor who received an intestinal transplant. The source material was unstimulated CD4+ T cells sorted from spleen or lymph node cells, sampled before intestinal transplant. The CDR3 DNA reads TGTGCCAGCAGCGCTTTCGGGGAATCGTATAATTCACCCCTCCACTTT. Its protein is CASSAFGESYNSPLHF.